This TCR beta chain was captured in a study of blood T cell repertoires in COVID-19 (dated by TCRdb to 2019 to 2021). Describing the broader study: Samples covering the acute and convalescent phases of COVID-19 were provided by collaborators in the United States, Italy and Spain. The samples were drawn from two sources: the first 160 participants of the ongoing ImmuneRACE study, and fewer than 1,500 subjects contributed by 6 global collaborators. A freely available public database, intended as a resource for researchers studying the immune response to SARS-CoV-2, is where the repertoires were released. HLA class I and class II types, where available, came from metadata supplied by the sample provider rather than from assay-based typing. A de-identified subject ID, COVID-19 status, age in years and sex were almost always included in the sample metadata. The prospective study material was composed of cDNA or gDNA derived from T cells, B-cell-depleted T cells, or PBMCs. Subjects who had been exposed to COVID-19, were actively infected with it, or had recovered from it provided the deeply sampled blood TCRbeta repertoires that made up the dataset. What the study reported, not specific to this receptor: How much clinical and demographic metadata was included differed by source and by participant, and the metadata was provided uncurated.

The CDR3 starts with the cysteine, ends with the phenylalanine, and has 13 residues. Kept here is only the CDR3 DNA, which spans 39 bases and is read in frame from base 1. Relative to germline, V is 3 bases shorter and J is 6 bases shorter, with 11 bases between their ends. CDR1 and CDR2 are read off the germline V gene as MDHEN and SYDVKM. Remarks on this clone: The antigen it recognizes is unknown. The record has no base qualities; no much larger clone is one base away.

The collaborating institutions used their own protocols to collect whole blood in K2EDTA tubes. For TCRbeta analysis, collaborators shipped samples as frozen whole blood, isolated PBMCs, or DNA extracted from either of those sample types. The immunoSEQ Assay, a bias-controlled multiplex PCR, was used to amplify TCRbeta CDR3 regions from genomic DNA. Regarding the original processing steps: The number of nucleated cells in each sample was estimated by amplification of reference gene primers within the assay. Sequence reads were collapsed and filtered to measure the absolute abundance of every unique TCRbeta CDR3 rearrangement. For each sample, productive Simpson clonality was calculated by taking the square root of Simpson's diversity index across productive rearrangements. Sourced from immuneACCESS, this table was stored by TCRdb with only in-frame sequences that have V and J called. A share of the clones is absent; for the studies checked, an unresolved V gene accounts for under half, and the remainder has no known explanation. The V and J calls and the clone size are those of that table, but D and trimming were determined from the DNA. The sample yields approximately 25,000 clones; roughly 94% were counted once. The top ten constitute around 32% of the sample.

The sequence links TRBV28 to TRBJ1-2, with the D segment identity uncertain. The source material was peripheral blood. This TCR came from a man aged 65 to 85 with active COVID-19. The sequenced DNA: TGTGCCAGCAGTTTCCGCCGCGGGGATGGCTACACCTTC. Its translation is CASSFRRGDGYTF.